The TCR beta chain described here comes from a study of a mutant IDH1 vaccine in newly diagnosed glioma. Using immunoSEQ multiplex PCR, the repertoire was profiled, and TCRdb retains in-frame clones only, with some absent. The sample holds roughly 34,000 clones; around 60% are singletons and the top ten take approximately 10%. Time point specified: week 5, during vaccination. Every single dose of the vaccine, 300 ug of mutant IDH1 20-mer peptide, came with topical imiquimod. Note on this clone: Its target is not known.

Germline V lookup: CDR1 SGHVS, CDR2 FNYEAQ. The V and J ends lost 4 bases and 4 bases, in that order; junction bases with no gene match: 11. This CDR3 contains 17 residues. The chain uses TRBV7-6 and TRBJ2-7; 12 nucleotides match TRBD1. The sequences come from PBMCs, collected from a glioma patient whose treatment included an IDH1 peptide vaccine. This clonotype was sampled from a woman aged 18-35 years with glioma. The CDR3 loop is CASSSGTPGQGAYEQYF. CDR3 coding DNA: TGTGCCAGCAGCTCCGGGACCCCGGGACAGGGGGCTTACGAGCAGTACTTC.